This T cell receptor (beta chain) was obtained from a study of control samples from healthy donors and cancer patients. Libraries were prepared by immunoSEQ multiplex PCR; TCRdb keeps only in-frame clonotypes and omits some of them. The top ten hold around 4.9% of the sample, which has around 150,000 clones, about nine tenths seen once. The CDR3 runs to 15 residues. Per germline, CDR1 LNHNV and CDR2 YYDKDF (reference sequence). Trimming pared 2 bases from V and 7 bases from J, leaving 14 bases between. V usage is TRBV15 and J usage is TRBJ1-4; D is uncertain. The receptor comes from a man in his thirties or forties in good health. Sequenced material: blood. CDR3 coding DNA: TGTGCCACCAGCAGACTACCCATGGTAACTGAAAAACTGTTTTTT. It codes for CATSRLPMVTEKLFF.